The next 30 T cell receptor beta chains were all read from a single sample in a study of tumor-infiltrating lymphocytes in primary liver carcinoma. Unsorted whole blood served as the source of blood RNA, and germline DNA was extracted as well. The researchers produced TCR beta cDNA from approximately 550 ng total RNA with a constant-region primer. Construction of TCR beta libraries relied on three successive nested multiplex PCR rounds employing slightly modified ARM-PCR. The study ran its first two PCR rounds for nine to ten cycles each, using TRBV1-TRBV30 forward primers and a C-beta reverse primer. TCRdb ran MiXCR on the multiplex PCR reads and lists one entry per CDR3 protein. The table lists about 300,000 distinct CDR3 sequences, about 62% of them singletons. Sequencing used peripheral blood. The receptors come from a man between 40 and 49 years old with primary liver carcinoma and hepatitis B virus infection.

The sample holds many counts of this clonotype. The CDR3, as DNA: TGCGCCAGCAGCCAAGAGCCCCCCCCGAACACCGGGGAGCTGTTTTTT. Amino acids: CASSQEPPPNTGELFF. J is TRBJ2-2 and V is TRBV4-3; D not certain. Germline values: CDR1 LGHNA, CDR2 YSLEER. The CDR3 spans 16 residues. The V end lost 0 bases, the J end lost 0 bases, and 8 bases lay between the germline ends.

Note on this clonotype: An end of the junction differs from the germline gene, which may be a read error. J is TRBJ2-7 and V is TRBV11-2; 7 bases match TRBD2. Germline V gene sequence: CDR1 SGHAT, CDR2 FQNNGV. This CDR3 has 15 amino acids. CDR3 loop: CVRSEAGLVVYEQYF. CDR3 DNA: TGTGTCAGGAGCGAAGCTGGACTAGTGGTCTACGAGCAATACTTC.

This clonotype was counted once. Mismatch with germline at one junction end may stem from a read error. The rearrangement joins TRBV6-6 to TRBJ2-1; TRBD2 agrees at 12 bases. This CDR3 contains 18 residues. CDR1 is MNHNY and CDR2 is SVGAGI in the germline V gene (reference sequence). The CDR3 region is CASRVGTSGSSSYNEQLF. In nucleotides, the CDR3 is TGTGCCAGTAGGGTTGGGACTAGCGGGTCGAGCTCCTACAATGAGCAGCTCTTC.

This clonotype was seen a handful of times. The chain employs TRBV11-2 and TRBJ1-1, with TRBD1 as a possible D gene (5 bases). V lost 1 base, J lost 0 bases, and 15 bases lay in between. This CDR3 is built from 17 residues. The germline gives CDR1 SGHAT, CDR2 FQNNGV. CDR3 bases: TGTGCCAGCAGCTTAGTGGGGGTCGGCAGTTTGAACACTGAAGCTTTCTTT. Residues: CASSLVGVGSLNTEAFF.

This clonotype appeared many times. The chain has TRBV11-1 and TRBJ1-1; a weak D match, TRBD1 (6 bases). Germline CDR1 SGHAT, CDR2 FQDESV (reference sequence). The germline V and J ends were trimmed by 1 base and 5 bases, with 11 bases remaining between them. The CDR3 is 14 amino acids. The CDR3 nucleotides are TGTGCCAGCAGCTTAGGAAGGGGGACGACTGAAGCTTTCTTT. This gives the protein CASSLGRGTTEAFF.

This clonotype was counted a single time. This could be a read error, since a much larger clone is one nucleotide away. CDR3 bases: TGCACCAGCAGCCAAGAGGTCTCAGGACTCGGCACAGATACGCAGTATTTT. Protein sequence: CTSSQEVSGLGTDTQYF. This rearrangement joins TRBV4-1 to TRBJ2-3; tentatively, D is TRBD2 (5 bases). Germline V lookup: CDR1 MGHRA, CDR2 YSYEKL. The CDR3 totals 17 residues.

The rearrangement uses TRBV6-6 and TRBJ2-7, with a possible D match to TRBD2 (6 bases). This CDR3 comprises 16 residues. Trimming took 2 bases from V and 6 from J, leaving 20 bases between them. The germline V gene encodes CDR1 MNHNY and CDR2 SVGAGI (reference sequence). This CDR3 is CASSYLRESRTGEQYF. DNA of the CDR3: TGTGCCAGCAGTTACCTCCGGGAGTCACGAACCGGCGAGCAGTACTTC.

Turning to this clonotype: Relative to the germline gene, one junction end is altered; a read error may explain this. This chain links TRBV6-2 or TRBV6-3 with TRBJ2-7, with D maybe TRBD1 (6 bases). This CDR3 spans 15 amino acids. Germline lookup yields CDR1 MNHEY and CDR2 SVGEGT. Here the CDR3 DNA reads TGTGCCAACAGTTACCCCGGGACAAGGACCTACGAGCAGTACTTC. This encodes CANSYPGTRTYEQYF.

This clonotype showed up just a few times. The J gene is TRBJ1-5, the V gene TRBV6-1; unclear D gene. The CDR3 totals 14 residues. Per the germline V gene, CDR1 is MNHNS and CDR2 is SASEGT. Trimming took off 4 bases at V and 7 bases at J, with 14 bases between the two ends. The CDR3: CASSAALQEQPQHF. Written as DNA, the CDR3 is TGTGCCAGCAGTGCTGCCCTCCAGGAACAGCCCCAGCATTTT.

The rearrangement uses TRBV14 and TRBJ1-4; D not certain. The V end was cut by 1 base, the J end by 5 bases, with 5 bases between. Germline CDR1 SGHDN, CDR2 FVKESK. The CDR3 totals 13 residues. Written as DNA, the CDR3 is TGTGCCAGCAGCCAAGTGGTAAATGAAAAACTGTTTTTT. It encodes CASSQVVNEKLFF.

A note on this clonotype: This may come from a read error, since a much larger clone is one base off. This sequence joins TRBV6-2 or TRBV6-3 and TRBJ1-5, with TRBD1 matching 11 bases. The junction had 2 bases not matched to a gene; V was cut back by 2 bases and J by 2 bases. Per germline, CDR1 MNHEY and CDR2 SVGEGT. This CDR3 is built from 16 residues. DNA for the CDR3: TGTGCCAGCAGTTACCGGACAGGGGGCTGCAATCAGCCCCAGCATTTT. Encoded protein: CASSYRTGGCNQPQHF.

The chain uses TRBV12-3 or TRBV12-4 and TRBJ1-1; D might be TRBD1 (5 bases). The CDR3 contains 13 residues. V was trimmed by 10 bases and J by 11 bases, leaving 23 bases between them. The CDR3 loop is CANRPEFTVSAFF. The CDR3 nucleotides read TGTGCCAACAGGCCGGAATTCACGGTGTCGGCTTTCTTT.

As concerns this clonotype: A much larger clone sits a single nucleotide away, making a read error possible. The gene calls are TRBV4-2 and TRBJ2-2; D ambiguous. Germline assignment: CDR1 LGHNA and CDR2 YNFKEQ. The CDR3 length is 14 residues. Deletions cut 7 bases from V and 3 bases from J, with 12 bases between. CDR3 in amino acids: CASTSRVYTGELFF. The CDR3 DNA sequence: TGTGCCAGCACCTCCCGGGTGTACACCGGGGAGCTGTTTTTT.

Turning to this clonotype: Since no conserved phenylalanine or tryptophan closes the CDR3, a read error is the likely cause. The DNA is omitted, as the CDR3 cannot be located on it reliably, and the CDR3 follows TCRdb's listing. CDR3 residues: CATSQERLSLL. The genes are TRBV11-1 and TRBJ1-1. The CDR3 length is 11 residues, termini included. CDR1 SGHAT and CDR2 FQDESV come from the germline V gene (reference sequence).

This chain uses TRBV12-3 or TRBV12-4 with TRBJ1-5; D may be TRBD1 (6 bases). CDR3 length: 15 residues. V was cut by 3 bases and J by 5 bases, with 14 bases left in between. The CDR3 here is CASSFSSGVDQPQHF. The CDR3 DNA reads as TGTGCCAGCAGTTTTTCATCAGGGGTGGATCAGCCCCAGCATTTT.

In the case of this clonotype: A much larger clone is a single base away; this may be a read error. Since the CDR3 does not end with the conserved phenylalanine or tryptophan, this likely comes from a read error. The chain has TRBV4-2 and TRBJ2-1; 9 bases match TRBD2. With V trimmed by 4 bases and J by 7 bases, 17 bases remained unmatched. CDR3 length equals 18 residues. Per the germline V gene, CDR1 is LGHNA and CDR2 is YNFKEQ. CDR3 amino acids: CASSPATSGSAQGNEQFL. The CDR3, as DNA: TGTGCCAGCAGCCCAGCGACTAGCGGCAGCGCCCAGGGGAATGAGCAGTTCCTC.

This clonotype has more than one count but fewer than ten. The V call is TRBV6-5, the J call TRBJ2-7, with D uncertain. Germline CDR1 reads MNHEY; CDR2 reads SVGAGI. CDR3 size: 14 residues. V lost 0 bases and J lost 3, with 9 bases in between. CDR3 in DNA: TGTGCCAGCAGTTACTCGATGGGGTTCTACGAGCAGTACTTC. Its protein product is CASSYSMGFYEQYF.

The genes are TRBV5-4 and TRBJ2-7; a weak D match, TRBD1 (7 bases). The germline V gene has CDR1 SGHNT and CDR2 YYREEE (reference sequence). The CDR3 sequence is 13 residues long. The CDR3 DNA follows: TGTGCCAACAGCACCCAGGGGGGATACGAGCAGTACGTC. Its translation: CANSTQGGYEQYV.

Turning to this clonotype: A read error may be the cause here, since a much bigger clone is one base away. The V call is TRBV6-5, the J call TRBJ2-2; D uncertain. CDR1 and CDR2 (germline): MNHEY, SVGAGI. The CDR3 spans 13 residues. V dropped 8 bases and J dropped 2 bases, with 9 bases sitting between them. In nucleotides, the CDR3 is TGTGCCAGCCTGGGTTTCAACACCGGGGAGCTGTTTTTT. This encodes CASLGFNTGELFF.

This clonotype was recorded a few times. The gene calls are TRBV7-9 and TRBJ2-1; D is unclear. V lost 1 base, J lost 9 bases, and 10 bases lay in between. There are 13 residues in the CDR3. Germline V lookup: CDR1 SEHNR, CDR2 FQNEAQ (reference sequence). CDR3 coding DNA: TGTGCCAGCAGCTTAGGATTAGCCGGTGAGCAGTTCTTC. It translates to CASSLGLAGEQFF.

A few counts support this clonotype. The rearrangement uses TRBV28 and TRBJ2-1; possibly TRBD1 or TRBD2 for D (5 bases each). Germline V lookup: CDR1 MDHEN, CDR2 SYDVKM. This CDR3 region has 16 residues. V was clipped by 4 bases and J by 8 bases, with 21 bases between them. CDR3 sequence: CASSSRGLDLGDEQFF. The DNA of the CDR3 is TGTGCCAGCAGTTCCCGGGGCCTCGATTTAGGAGATGAGCAGTTCTTC.

The chain recombines TRBV28 with TRBJ2-7; D perhaps matches TRBD2 (5 bases). Germline V CDR1 and CDR2: MDHEN, SYDVKM. The CDR3 length is 15 residues. V was clipped by 0 bases and J by 6 bases, with 15 bases between them. The CDR3 sequence is CASSLWDGKMVEQYF. CDR3 coding DNA: TGTGCCAGCAGTTTATGGGACGGGAAAATGGTCGAGCAGTACTTC.

The rearrangement uses TRBV6-2 or TRBV6-3 and TRBJ2-1; D perhaps matches TRBD2 (5 bases). Germline V CDR1 and CDR2: MNHEY, SVGEGT. This CDR3 comprises 14 residues. V was shortened by 6 bases and J by 9 bases, with 18 bases between the two germline ends. DNA for the CDR3: TGTGCCAGCAGCAGGAGGAACCCGTCCGTTGAGCAGTTCTTC. As protein: CASSRRNPSVEQFF.

As to this clonotype: One end of the junction is discordant with germline, which a read error may explain. J is TRBJ2-1 and V is TRBV6-5; weak D call: TRBD1 (6 bases). This CDR3 is 14 amino acids long. CDR1 is MNHEY and CDR2 is SVGAGI in the germline V gene. The CDR3 sequence is CASSADRAYDEQFF. The CDR3 DNA sequence: TGTGCCAGTAGTGCGGACAGAGCCTACGATGAGCAGTTCTTC.

Comments on this clonotype: This clone may be a read error of a much larger clone one base away. Here the CDR3 reads CASSPTSSWETQYF. The CDR3 DNA reads TGTGCCAGCAGTCCTACCTCGTCTTGGGAGACCCAGTACTTC. This chain joins TRBV5-5 and TRBJ2-5; D is uncertain. V lost 5 bases and J lost 5, with 16 bases in between. This CDR3 is 14 amino acids long. CDR1 and CDR2 (germline): SGHKS, YYEKEE (reference sequence).

A word on this clonotype: This may be a read error: a much more frequent sequence differs by one nucleotide. The chain carries TRBV6-1 and TRBJ1-1; D remains unclear. Trimming pared 2 bases from V and 7 bases from J, leaving 11 bases between. Per germline, CDR1 MNHNS and CDR2 SASEGT. The length of the CDR3 is 13 residues. CDR3 in amino acids: CASSESPGSEAFF. CDR3 coding DNA: TGTGCCAGCAGTGAATCACCGGGTAGTGAAGCTTTCTTT.

This chain connects TRBV12-3 or TRBV12-4 to TRBJ1-3; D is unresolved. V gave up 8 bases and J gave up 0 bases, with 26 bases separating them. The CDR3 is 19 amino acids. The CDR3 here is CASRRPGIPDQSSGNTIYF. The CDR3 DNA reads as TGTGCCAGCCGTCGGCCGGGCATCCCGGACCAAAGCTCTGGAAACACCATATATTTT.

Regarding this clonotype: A much larger clone lies a single base off, so this may be a read error. The genes are TRBV6-6 and TRBJ2-5; the D is unclear. The CDR3 spans 12 residues. From germline, CDR1 is MNHNY and CDR2 SVGAGI (reference sequence). The CDR3 is CANSYPGETQYF. CDR3 sequence (DNA): TGTGCCAACAGTTACCCGGGAGAGACCCAGTACTTC.

There are a few counts of this clonotype. The chain is built from TRBV28 and TRBJ2-1, with 11 bases identical to TRBD2. This CDR3 contains 16 residues. Germline V gene lookup returns CDR1 MDHEN and CDR2 SYDVKM. Trimming removed 4 bases from V and 2 bases from J; junction bases left unmatched: 4. The CDR3 sequence is CASSSRLAGPYNEQFF. CDR3 coding DNA: TGTGCCAGCAGTTCCAGACTAGCGGGACCCTACAATGAGCAGTTCTTC.

With regard to this clonotype: Mismatch with germline at one junction end may stem from a read error. This chain connects TRBV11-1 to TRBJ2-3; D may match TRBD1 or TRBD2 (5 bases each). This CDR3 spans 16 amino acids. Germline lookup yields CDR1 SGHAT and CDR2 FQDESV (reference sequence). CDR3: CASSLRDPSISDTHYF. Written as DNA, the CDR3 is TGTGCCAGCAGCTTACGGGACCCCAGTATCTCAGATACGCACTATTTT.